This TCR beta chain was documented in a study of blood T cell repertoires in COVID-19. Study-level background: Specimens from acute and convalescent COVID-19 originated in the United States, Italy and Spain. T cells, B-cell-depleted T cells, or PBMCs provided the cDNA or gDNA that served as material.

The participants were between roughly 18 and 89 years old and came from fewer than 25 US areas. The CDR3 is made up of 13 amino acids. In germline, CDR1 is GTSNPN, CDR2 SVGIG (reference sequence). V dropped 7 bases and J dropped 4; count of bases not matched to a gene: 9. Per the original methods: Estimation of nucleated cell counts relied on the amplification of reference gene primers. Generated by immunoSEQ multiplex PCR, the TCRdb table keeps only in-frame clones and is missing some. V and J calls and clone size are given by that table; D and trimming were obtained from the DNA. The data contain 200,000 to 250,000 clones, around 87% of them singletons.

Sequenced: PBMCs or T cells enriched from blood (not recorded which). The sequence was obtained from a woman in her twenties or thirties with acute COVID-19. The V and J genes are TRBV30 and TRBJ1-2, with 7 bases matching TRBD1. CDR3 nucleotides: TGTGCCTCTCAAACAGGGGTGGGCTATGGCTACACCTTC. Its protein product is CASQTGVGYGYTF.